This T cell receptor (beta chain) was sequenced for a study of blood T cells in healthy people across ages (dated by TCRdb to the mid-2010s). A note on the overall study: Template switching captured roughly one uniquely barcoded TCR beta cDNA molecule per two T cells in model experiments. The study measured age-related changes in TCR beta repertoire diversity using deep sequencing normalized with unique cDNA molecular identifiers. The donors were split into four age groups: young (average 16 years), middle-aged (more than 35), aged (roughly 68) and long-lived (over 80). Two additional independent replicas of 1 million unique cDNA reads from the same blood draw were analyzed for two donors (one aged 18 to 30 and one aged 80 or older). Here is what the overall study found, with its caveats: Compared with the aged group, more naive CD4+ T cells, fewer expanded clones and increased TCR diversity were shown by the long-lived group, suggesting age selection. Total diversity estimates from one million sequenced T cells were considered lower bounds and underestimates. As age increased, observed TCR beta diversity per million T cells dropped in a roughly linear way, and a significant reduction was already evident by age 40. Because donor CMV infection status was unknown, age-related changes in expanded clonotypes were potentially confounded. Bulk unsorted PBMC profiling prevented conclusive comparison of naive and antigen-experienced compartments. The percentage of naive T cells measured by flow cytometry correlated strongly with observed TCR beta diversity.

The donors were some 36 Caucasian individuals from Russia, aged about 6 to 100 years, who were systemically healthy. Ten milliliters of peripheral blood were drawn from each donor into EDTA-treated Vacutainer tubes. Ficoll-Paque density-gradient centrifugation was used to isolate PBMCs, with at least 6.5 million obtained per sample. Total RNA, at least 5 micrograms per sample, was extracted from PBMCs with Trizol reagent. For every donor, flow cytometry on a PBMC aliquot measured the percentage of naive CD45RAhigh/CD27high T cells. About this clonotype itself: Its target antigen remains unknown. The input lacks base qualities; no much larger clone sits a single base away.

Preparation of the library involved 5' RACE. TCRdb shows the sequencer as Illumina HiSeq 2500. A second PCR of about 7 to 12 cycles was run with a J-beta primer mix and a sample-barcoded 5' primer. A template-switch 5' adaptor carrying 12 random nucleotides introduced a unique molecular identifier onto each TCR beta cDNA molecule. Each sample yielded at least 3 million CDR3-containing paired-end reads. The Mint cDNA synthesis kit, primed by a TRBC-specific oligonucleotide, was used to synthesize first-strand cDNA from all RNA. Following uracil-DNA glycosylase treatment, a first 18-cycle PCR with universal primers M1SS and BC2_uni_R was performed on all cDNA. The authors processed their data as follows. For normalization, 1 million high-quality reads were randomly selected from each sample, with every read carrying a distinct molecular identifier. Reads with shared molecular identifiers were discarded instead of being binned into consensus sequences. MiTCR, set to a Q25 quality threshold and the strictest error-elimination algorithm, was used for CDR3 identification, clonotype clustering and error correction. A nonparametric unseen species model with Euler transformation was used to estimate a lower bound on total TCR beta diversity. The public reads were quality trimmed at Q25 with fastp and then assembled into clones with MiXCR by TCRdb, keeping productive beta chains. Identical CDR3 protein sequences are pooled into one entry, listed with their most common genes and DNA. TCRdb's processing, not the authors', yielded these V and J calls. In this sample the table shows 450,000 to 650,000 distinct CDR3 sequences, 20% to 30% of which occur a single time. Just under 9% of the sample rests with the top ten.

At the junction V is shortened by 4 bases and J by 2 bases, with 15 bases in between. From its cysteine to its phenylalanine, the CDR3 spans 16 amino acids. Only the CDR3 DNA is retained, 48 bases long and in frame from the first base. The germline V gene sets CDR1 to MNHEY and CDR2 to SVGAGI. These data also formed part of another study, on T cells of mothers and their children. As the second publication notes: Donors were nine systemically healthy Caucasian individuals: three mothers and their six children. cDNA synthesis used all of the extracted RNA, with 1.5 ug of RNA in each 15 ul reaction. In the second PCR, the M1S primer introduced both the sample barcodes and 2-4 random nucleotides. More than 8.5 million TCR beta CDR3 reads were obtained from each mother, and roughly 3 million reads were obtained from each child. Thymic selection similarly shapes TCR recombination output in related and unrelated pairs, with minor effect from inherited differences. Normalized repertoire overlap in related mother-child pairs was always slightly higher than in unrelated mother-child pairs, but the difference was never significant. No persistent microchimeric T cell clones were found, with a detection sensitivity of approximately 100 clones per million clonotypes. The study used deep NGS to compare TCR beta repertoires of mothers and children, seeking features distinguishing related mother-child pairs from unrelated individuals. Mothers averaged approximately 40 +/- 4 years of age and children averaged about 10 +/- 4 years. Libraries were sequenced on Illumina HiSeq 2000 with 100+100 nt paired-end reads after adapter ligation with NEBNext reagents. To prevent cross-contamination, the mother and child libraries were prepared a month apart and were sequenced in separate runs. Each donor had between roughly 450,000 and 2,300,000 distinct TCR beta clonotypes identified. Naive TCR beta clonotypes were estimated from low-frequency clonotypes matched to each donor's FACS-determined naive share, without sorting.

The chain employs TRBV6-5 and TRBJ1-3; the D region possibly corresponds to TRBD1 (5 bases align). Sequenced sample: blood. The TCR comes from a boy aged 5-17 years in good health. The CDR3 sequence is CASSLTVASAGNTIYF. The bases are TGTGCCAGCAGTTTGACAGTCGCTTCGGCTGGAAACACCATATATTTT.